Ten or more counts support the clone carrying this TCR beta chain. No antigen is known for it. The CDR3 loop spans 16 amino acids. Germline V gene data show CDR1 as SEHNR and CDR2 as FQNEAQ (reference sequence). Trimming shortened V by 6 bases and J by 0 bases, and 15 bases separated the two germline ends. Unique molecular identifiers were incorporated into the prepared TCRbeta library. TCRdb itself ran the PCR reads through MiXCR, one entry per CDR3 protein. The sample records about 160,000 distinct CDR3 sequences, around 10% being singletons. This specimen belongs to a study of T-cell reconstitution after alpha-beta-depleted transplantation in children. Study findings and constraints: A year post-transplant, T-cell counts and diversity derived mostly from newly produced T cells. From surviving recipient T cells and thymic progenitors came the high day-60 TCRbeta diversity observed in some patients. Approximately two months post-transplant, alpha-beta T cells reportedly originated from several hundred expanded graft clones.

This clonotype originated in a boy younger than 10 with acute myeloid leukemia, due to receive a stem cell transplant. The sequencing here drew on PBMCs, taken before TCRalphabeta/CD19-depleted stem cell transplant. V and J are TRBV7-9 and TRBJ2-1; a weak D match, TRBD1 (5 bases). The CDR3 protein is CASRPTQGSSYNEQFF. In DNA, the CDR3 is TGTGCCAGCAGACCAACTCAGGGAAGCTCCTACAATGAGCAGTTCTTC.